This TCR beta chain was identified during a study of CD8 T cells in Susac syndrome. General study findings and limits: Individuals included in the TCR sequencing and HLA analysis were acknowledged by the study to be relatively few in number.

J was trimmed by 3 bases and V by 0 bases; bases with no gene match: 7. CDR1 MNHEY and CDR2 SMNVEV come from the germline V gene (reference sequence). The CDR3 runs to 17 residues. It was with random hexamers that 0.5 to 1 ug RNA was reverse transcribed. The amplification used immunoSEQ multiplex PCR on TCR beta CDR3; it spanned 54 Vbeta and 13 Jbeta. TCRdb re-analysed the immunoSEQ multiplex PCR reads in MiXCR, keeping a single row per CDR3 protein. Among roughly 180,000 distinct CDR3 sequences listed, 90% to 95% were seen once. Sequencing of TCR beta was carried out in blood CD8+ and CD4+ T cells. Negative isolation was applied to CD8+ and CD4+ T cells, and FACS enrichment was applied to TEMRA cells. On this clonotype: What it recognizes is unknown.

The TCR originated in a human donor with multiple sclerosis. Material for sequencing was CD4+ T cells from PBMCs. The chain has TRBV27 and TRBJ2-3; 9 bases agree with TRBD2. CDR3: CASSLSLAGSTTDTQYF. The CDR3 DNA reads as TGTGCCAGCAGTTTATCCCTAGCGGGGTCCACTACAGATACGCAGTATTTT.